This T cell receptor beta chain was obtained from a study of blood T cell repertoires in COVID-19. As processed by the authors: Scientists estimated how many nucleated cells there were by amplifying reference gene primers. Profiling relied on immunoSEQ multiplex PCR, and the TCRdb table lists in-frame clones only, not all of them. That table is the source of V, J and clone size, and D and trimming were worked out from the DNA. The sample yields about 170,000 clones, approximately 89% seen once. The CDR3 loop spans 13 amino acids. The ends were cut back, 11 bases at V and 2 bases at J, with 15 bases in the middle. Germline-derived CDR1 and CDR2 are MNHEY and SVGAGI.

The TCR originated in a man between 65 and 85 years old with acute or convalescent COVID-19. Sequencing input: peripheral blood. The gene calls are TRBV6-5 and TRBJ2-5; D may be TRBD2 (6 bases). This CDR3 reads CAGGKHLQETQYF. The CDR3 DNA reads as TGTGCCGGAGGGAAGCATCTTCAAGAGACCCAGTACTTC.